The 8 T cell receptor beta chains reported below all come from one sample, sequenced in a study of blood T cell repertoires in COVID-19. Some clones are missing from TCRdb's copy, which holds only in-frame ones; the method was immunoSEQ multiplex PCR. Of over 95,000 clones listed, around 84% are singletons. The sequenced sample consisted of peripheral blood. The origin of the receptors is a woman in her 40s with acute or convalescent COVID-19.

The chain joins TRBV13 to TRBJ1-4; D unclear. Germline CDR1 is PRHDT and CDR2 is FYEKMQ (reference sequence). Trimming removed 0 bases from V and 8 bases from J, with 7 bases in between. The CDR3 consists of 13 residues. The CDR3 region has the DNA TGTGCCAGCAGCTTAGGCCCGGGAGAAAAACTGTTTTTT. Its protein product is CASSLGPGEKLFF.

The chain recombines TRBV2 with TRBJ1-4; 7 nucleotides align to TRBD1. Germline V gives CDR1 SNHLY, CDR2 FYNNEI. The CDR3 has 14 residues. The ends lost 7 bases at V and 8 bases at J; junction bases unmatched: 10. The chain's CDR3 is CASKYGGQKEKLFF. The CDR3 nucleotides read TGTGCCAGCAAGTACGGGGGACAGAAAGAAAAACTGTTTTTT.

Regarding this clone: Other DNA sequences from this sample encode an identical CDR3 as well. The genes are TRBV28 and TRBJ1-2; D not certain. CDR1 is MDHEN, CDR2 SYDVKM, per germline. V lost 6 bases, J lost 8 bases, and 13 bases lay in between. This CDR3 comprises 12 residues. Here the CDR3 DNA reads TGTGCCAGCAGCCTCAGTTCAGGAGGCTACACCTTC. This gives the protein CASSLSSGGYTF.

The chain is built from TRBV3-1 (or the pseudogene TRBV3-2) and TRBJ1-1; D not resolved. V was pared by 1 base and J by 1 base, with 7 bases between. The CDR3 sequence is 14 residues long. Germline loops: CDR1 LGHDT, CDR2 YNNKEL (reference sequence). The CDR3 is CASSQADKNTEAFF. The CDR3 nucleotides are TGTGCCAGCAGCCAAGCCGACAAGAACACTGAAGCTTTCTTT.

The chain recombines TRBV6-5 with TRBJ2-7; TRBD1 is a possible D gene (5 bases). Germline V lookup: CDR1 MNHEY, CDR2 SVGAGI. Between the trimmed V and J ends, which lost 6 bases and 3 bases, there was a span of 9 bases. The CDR3 loop spans 12 amino acids. The CDR3 protein is CASSQGFYEQYF. The CDR3 nucleotides read TGTGCCAGCAGCCAGGGTTTCTACGAGCAGTACTTC.

J is TRBJ1-3 and V is TRBV29-1; a possible D gene is TRBD1 (5 bases). CDR3 size: 14 residues. V lost 3 bases and J lost 0, with 9 bases in between. Germline V gives CDR1 SQVTM, CDR2 ANQGSEA. The CDR3 DNA reads as TGCAGCGTTGACCAGGGTTTCTCTGGAAACACCATATATTTT. Amino acids: CSVDQGFSGNTIYF.

The chain links TRBV5-6 to TRBJ2-3; TRBD1 matches at 7 bases. V was clipped by 10 bases and J by 1 base; unmatched bases: 9. Germline V gene data show CDR1 as SGHDT and CDR2 as YYEEEE. CDR3 length: 14 residues. The CDR3 sequence is CAGSRGRGTDTQYF. CDR3 sequence (DNA): TGTGCCGGATCAAGGGGGCGCGGCACAGATACGCAGTATTTT.

The chain employs TRBV7-2 and TRBJ2-7; TRBD2 matches at 9 bases. The germline gives CDR1 SGHTA, CDR2 FQGNSA. CDR3 size: 16 residues. Unmatched junction bases numbered 10, after V lost 5 bases and J lost 2 bases. In DNA form, the CDR3 reads TGTGCCAGCAGCCGGTGGGGTAGCGGGGGAACCTACGAGCAGTACTTC. It is translated as CASSRWGSGGTYEQYF.